One and the same sample provided the 25 T cell receptor beta chains below, sequenced in a study of T cells in Graves' hyperthyroidism and ophthalmopathy. Amplified TCR beta CDR3 regions came from RNA transcripts. Primed by the HTBI set, a first-round RT-PCR was run on the TCR CDR3. TCRdb processed the multiplex PCR reads anew with MiXCR; each CDR3 protein has one entry. The data show about 350,000 distinct CDR3 sequences, with 13% to 15% seen just once and roughly a fifth held by the top ten. Sequenced material: blood. These receptors were taken from an older woman with Graves' ophthalmopathy.

This clonotype was counted ten times or more. The chain uses TRBV24-1 and TRBJ2-5; TRBD2 matches 12 bases. CDR1 is KGHDR, CDR2 SFDVKD, per germline. This CDR3 region has 17 residues. V shed 4 bases, J shed 5 bases, and the junction held 10 bases outside the gene matches. CDR3 in DNA: TGTGCCACCAGTGACCCGGGACTAGCGGGTTTCTCTGAGACCCAGTACTTC. Its translation: CATSDPGLAGFSETQYF.

Many counts were recorded for this clonotype. The chain couples TRBV27 to TRBJ1-1; D is possibly TRBD1 (5 bases). V was cut by 5 bases and J by 3 bases, with 16 bases left in between. This CDR3 has 15 residues. In germline, CDR1 is MNHEY, CDR2 SMNVEV (reference sequence). The CDR3 DNA reads TGTGCCAGCAGTCCCCCCGAAGGGGTGTACACTGAAGCTTTCTTT. This sequence encodes CASSPPEGVYTEAFF.

V and J are TRBV20-1 and TRBJ2-5, with 12 nucleotides matching TRBD2. V gave up 6 bases and J gave up 0 bases; unmatched junction bases: 8. Per the germline V gene, CDR1 is DFQATT and CDR2 is SNEGSKA (reference sequence). The CDR3 runs to 16 residues. In DNA, the CDR3 is TGCAGTGCCGATGGGCGACTAGCGGGAGACCAAGAGACCCAGTACTTC. It codes for CSADGRLAGDQETQYF.

This clonotype has just a few counts. This chain uses TRBV4-2 with TRBJ2-6; TRBD1 matches 9 bases. The germline CDR1 and CDR2 sequences are LGHNA and YNFKEQ. With V trimmed by 0 bases and J by 3 bases, 6 bases remained unmatched. The CDR3 consists of 18 residues. CDR3 sequence: CASSQDGTGYGGANVLTF. DNA for the CDR3: TGTGCCAGCAGCCAAGATGGGACAGGGTATGGTGGGGCCAACGTCCTGACTTTC.

This clonotype was seen repeatedly, ten times or more. The chain joins TRBV20-1 to TRBJ2-2; no clear D. CDR1 is DFQATT and CDR2 is SNEGSKA in the germline V gene (reference sequence). The V end lost 0 bases, the J end lost 5 bases, and 16 bases lay between the germline ends. The CDR3 runs 16 residues. The DNA for the CDR3 is TGCAGTGCTAGAGATCGGGCCGGTATCTCGACCGGGGAGCTGTTTTTT. Translating gives CSARDRAGISTGELFF.

This clonotype appeared many times. The chain links TRBV7-9 to TRBJ1-2; D ambiguous. V lost 5 bases, J lost 4 bases, and 8 bases lay in between. Germline loops: CDR1 SEHNR, CDR2 FQNEAQ (reference sequence). CDR3 size: 12 residues. The DNA for the CDR3 is TGTGCCAGCAGCCGCGATGCCTATGGCTACACCTTC. Its translation: CASSRDAYGYTF.

In this sample, this clonotype turned up many times. The chain joins TRBV5-1 to TRBJ1-1, with a tentative D call TRBD1 (5 bases). The V end lost 0 bases, the J end lost 0 bases, and 9 bases lay between the germline ends. The CDR3 extends over 15 amino acids. Germline V lookup: CDR1 SGHRS, CDR2 YFSETQ. In DNA form, the CDR3 reads TGCGCCAGCAGCTTGGAGGGGATCATGAACACTGAAGCTTTCTTT. Encoded protein: CASSLEGIMNTEAFF.

This clonotype has only a few counts. The V call is TRBV19, the J call TRBJ1-6; 7 positions match TRBD1. This CDR3 comprises 13 residues. J was trimmed by 9 bases and V by 9 bases; bases with no gene match: 8. The germline gives CDR1 LNHDA, CDR2 SQIVND (reference sequence). The CDR3 region is CARPSGDSSPLHF. The CDR3 nucleotides are TGTGCCAGACCTTCGGGGGACAGTTCACCCCTCCACTTT.

Points on this clonotype: A much more abundant neighbour one base away suggests this may be a read error. The chain joins TRBV7-9 to TRBJ1-2; D is unresolved. V was pared by 6 bases and J by 0 bases, with 14 bases between. Germline V lookup: CDR1 SEHNR, CDR2 FQNEAQ (reference sequence). The CDR3 has 15 amino acids. The chain's CDR3 is CASRPAVGANYGYTF. The CDR3 nucleotides are TGTGCCAGCAGGCCCGCCGTGGGTGCTAACTATGGCTACACCTTC.

This clonotype has only a few counts. The chain links TRBV28 to TRBJ2-5, with D possibly TRBD2 on 5 matching bases. This CDR3 has 13 amino acids. Trimming left V 5 bases short and J 0 bases short, with 7 bases between. The germline V gene encodes CDR1 MDHEN and CDR2 SYDVKM. CDR3 coding DNA: TGTGCCAGCAGTACGGGATACCAAGAGACCCAGTACTTC. It codes for CASSTGYQETQYF.

This sequence joins TRBV15 and TRBJ2-1, with D possibly matching TRBD2 (6 bases). The germline gives CDR1 LNHNV, CDR2 YYDKDF (reference sequence). This CDR3 spans 15 amino acids. Trimming removed 3 bases from V and 4 bases from J, with 13 bases in between. The CDR3 DNA reads as TGTGCCACCAGCAGGTCCCGGGACTCATACAATGAGCAGTTCTTC. Translated, it gives CATSRSRDSYNEQFF.

The rearrangement links TRBV20-1 to TRBJ1-5; possible D gene TRBD1, 5 bases. The CDR3 contains 15 residues. Germline V lookup: CDR1 DFQATT, CDR2 SNEGSKA (reference sequence). V lost 3 bases to trimming and J lost 5 bases, with 17 bases between them. The CDR3 DNA reads TGCAGTGCTAGGGGGAACCGGGACGGTGATCAGCCCCAGCATTTT. Encoded protein: CSARGNRDGDQPQHF.

This clonotype was seen repeatedly, ten times or more. The gene calls are TRBV28 and TRBJ1-6, with 7 bases matching TRBD1. The CDR3 has 15 amino acids. Germline CDR1 MDHEN, CDR2 SYDVKM. Germline trimming cut 5 bases from V and 7 bases from J; bases unmatched to any gene: 8. The CDR3 region has the DNA TGTGCCAGCAGTCCCGGGGACAGAAGGAATTCACCCCTCCACTTT. Protein: CASSPGDRRNSPLHF.

This clonotype was observed at least ten times. The chain joins TRBV7-2 to TRBJ1-5, with 12 bases matching TRBD1. The CDR3 has 15 amino acids. V was pared by 4 bases and J by 6 bases, with 4 bases of the junction left unmatched. The germline gives CDR1 SGHTA, CDR2 FQGNSA. The CDR3: CASSWDRGRGQPQHF. CDR3 nucleotides: TGTGCCAGCAGCTGGGACAGGGGGCGCGGTCAGCCCCAGCATTTT.

This clonotype was seen more than once but under ten times. The chain couples TRBV15 to TRBJ1-4; no clear D. This CDR3 is built from 14 residues. The germline V gene has CDR1 LNHNV and CDR2 YYDKDF (reference sequence). V lost 7 bases and J lost 5, with 14 bases in between. The CDR3 sequence is CATTPISRNEKLFF. As DNA, the CDR3 is TGTGCCACCACCCCGATCAGTAGAAATGAAAAACTGTTTTTT. Filled out from reference TRBV15 and TRBJ1-4, the complete variable domain reads DAMVIQNPRYQVTQFGKPVTLSCSQTLNHNVMYWYQQKSSQAPKLLFHYYDKDFNNEADTPDNFQSRRPNTSFCFLDIRSPGLGDTAMYLCATTPISRNEKLFFGSGTQLSVL.

The table lists this clonotype with many counts. The chain joins TRBV2 to TRBJ1-1; 9 nucleotides line up with TRBD1. The V gene's germline CDR1 is SNHLY and CDR2 FYNNEI. V was pared by 4 bases and J by 4 bases, with 10 bases of the junction left unmatched. The CDR3 length is 16 residues. The CDR3 here is CASSGAPGTGSTEAFF. The CDR3 region has the DNA TGTGCCAGCAGTGGGGCTCCCGGGACAGGGAGCACTGAAGCTTTCTTT.

This clonotype was recorded at least ten times. The chain couples TRBV6-1 to TRBJ2-1, with D possibly TRBD2 on 5 matching bases. V was cut by 5 bases and J by 2 bases, with 10 bases left in between. Germline V lookup: CDR1 MNHNS, CDR2 SASEGT. This CDR3 region has 14 residues. CDR3 sequence (DNA): TGTGCCAGCAGTTACGAGGGCCCCTACAATGAGCAGTTCTTC. This gives the protein CASSYEGPYNEQFF.

The chain carries TRBV9 and TRBJ2-1; D is undetermined. CDR3 size: 16 residues. Deletions cut 0 bases from V and 7 bases from J, with 17 bases between. Germline CDR1 reads SGDLS; CDR2 reads YYNGEE. The CDR3: CASSVDGNTAVNEQFF. The CDR3 DNA reads TGTGCCAGCAGCGTAGACGGCAACACGGCGGTTAATGAGCAGTTCTTC.

J is TRBJ1-3 and V is TRBV7-9, with a tentative D call TRBD1 (6 bases). The CDR3 sequence is 15 residues long. The germline gives CDR1 SEHNR, CDR2 FQNEAQ (reference sequence). V gave up 5 bases and J gave up 3 bases, with 14 bases separating them. CDR3 coding DNA: TGTGCCAGCAGCACCGGGTACAGGGATGGAAACACCATATATTTT. Residues: CASSTGYRDGNTIYF. Drawing the rest from reference TRBV7-9 and TRBJ1-3, the complete variable domain is DTGVSQNPRHKITKRGQNVTFRCDPISEHNRLYWYRQTLGQGPEFLTYFQNEAQLEKSRLLSDRFSAERPKGSFSTLEIQRTEQGDSAMYLCASSTGYRDGNTIYFGEGSWLTVV.

This clonotype was counted ten times or more. The J gene is TRBJ2-7, the V gene TRBV12-3 or TRBV12-4; D may be TRBD2 (6 bases). V lost 7 bases to trimming and J lost 4 bases, with 11 bases between them. This CDR3 contains 12 residues. CDR3 nucleotides: TGTGCCAGCACCACTGGAGGGTACGAGCAGTACTTC. Protein product: CASTTGGYEQYF.

This sequence joins TRBV5-1 and TRBJ2-7, with TRBD2 matching over 14 bases. J lost 5 bases, V lost 4 bases, and 8 bases had no gene match. CDR1 SGHRS and CDR2 YFSETQ come from the germline V gene. CDR3 size: 16 residues. As DNA, the CDR3 is TGCGCCAGCAGCAGCGGGACTAGCGGGAGAGGCCACGAGCAGTACTTC. Translated: CASSSGTSGRGHEQYF.

The chain employs TRBV9 and TRBJ1-1, with a weak D call TRBD1 (5 bases). The V end was cut by 3 bases, the J end by 3 bases, with 9 bases between. The CDR3 extends over 13 amino acids. Germline CDR1 reads SGDLS; CDR2 reads YYNGEE. The CDR3: CASSAAGYTEAFF. The CDR3 DNA follows: TGTGCCAGCAGCGCTGCAGGGTACACTGAAGCTTTCTTT.

This clonotype occurred many times. The rearrangement links TRBV5-1 to TRBJ2-7; no clear D. From germline, CDR1 is SGHRS and CDR2 YFSETQ. The ends were cut back, 0 bases at V and 5 bases at J, with 15 bases in the middle. The CDR3 loop spans 15 amino acids. CDR3 DNA sequence: TGCGCCAGCAGCTTGGAACTAACCACGACCCACGAGCAGTACTTC. It codes for CASSLELTTTHEQYF.

This clonotype was seen many times. The gene calls are TRBV28 and TRBJ2-1, with 8 bases matching TRBD2. CDR1 and CDR2 from the germline V gene are MDHEN and SYDVKM. Losses at the gene ends were 11 bases for V and 0 bases for J; bases not matched to a gene: 3. The CDR3 is 13 amino acids. CDR3 sequence: CAGSGSSYNEQFF. CDR3 in DNA: TGTGCCGGAAGCGGGAGCTCCTACAATGAGCAGTTCTTC.

This clonotype turned up a few times. This chain uses TRBV7-9 with TRBJ2-2, with D tentatively TRBD1 (6 bases). CDR3 length: 18 amino acids. Germline V gene sequence: CDR1 SEHNR, CDR2 FQNEAQ (reference sequence). With 1 base removed from V and 3 bases from J, the gap between germline ends came to 18 bases. This chain's CDR3 is CASSLGAGASTYTGELFF. The CDR3 coding sequence is TGTGCCAGCAGCTTAGGTGCAGGGGCCTCAACCTACACCGGGGAGCTGTTTTTT.